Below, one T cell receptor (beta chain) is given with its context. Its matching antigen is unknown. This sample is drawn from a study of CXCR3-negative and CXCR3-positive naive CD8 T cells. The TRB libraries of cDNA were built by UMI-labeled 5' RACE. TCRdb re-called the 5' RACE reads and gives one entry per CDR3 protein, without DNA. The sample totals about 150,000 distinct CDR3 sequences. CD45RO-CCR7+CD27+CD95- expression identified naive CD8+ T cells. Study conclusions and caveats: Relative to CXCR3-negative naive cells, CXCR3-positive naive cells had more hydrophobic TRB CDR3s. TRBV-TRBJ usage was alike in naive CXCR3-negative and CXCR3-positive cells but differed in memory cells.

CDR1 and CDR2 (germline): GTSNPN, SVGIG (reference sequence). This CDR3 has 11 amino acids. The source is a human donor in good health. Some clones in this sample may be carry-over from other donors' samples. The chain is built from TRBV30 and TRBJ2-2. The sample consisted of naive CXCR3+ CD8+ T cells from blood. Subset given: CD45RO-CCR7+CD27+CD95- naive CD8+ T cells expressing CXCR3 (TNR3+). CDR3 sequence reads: CAFSNTGELFF.